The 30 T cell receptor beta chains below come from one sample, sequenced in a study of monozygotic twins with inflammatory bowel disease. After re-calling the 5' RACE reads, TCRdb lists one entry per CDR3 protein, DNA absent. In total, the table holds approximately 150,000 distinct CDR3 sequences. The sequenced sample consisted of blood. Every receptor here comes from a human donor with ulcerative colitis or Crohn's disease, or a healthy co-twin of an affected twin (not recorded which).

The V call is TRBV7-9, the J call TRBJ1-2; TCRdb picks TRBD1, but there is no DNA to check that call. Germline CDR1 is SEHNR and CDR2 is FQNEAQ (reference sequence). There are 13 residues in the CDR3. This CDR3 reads CASSLDPYYGYTF. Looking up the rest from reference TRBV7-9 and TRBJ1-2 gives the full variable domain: DTGVSQNPRHKITKRGQNVTFRCDPISEHNRLYWYRQTLGQGPEFLTYFQNEAQLEKSRLLSDRFSAERPKGSFSTLEIQRTEQGDSAMYLCASSLDPYYGYTFGSGTRLTVV.

The CDR3 reads CASSLYGTGGQETQYF. V usage is TRBV5-1 and J usage is TRBJ2-5; TCRdb calls TRBD1, which cannot be checked without DNA. From germline, CDR1 is SGHRS and CDR2 YFSETQ. This CDR3 is built from 16 residues.

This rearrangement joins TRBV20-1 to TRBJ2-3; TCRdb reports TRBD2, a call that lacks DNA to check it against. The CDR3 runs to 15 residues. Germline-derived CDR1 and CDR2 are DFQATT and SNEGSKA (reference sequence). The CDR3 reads CSASWTSGSADTQYF.

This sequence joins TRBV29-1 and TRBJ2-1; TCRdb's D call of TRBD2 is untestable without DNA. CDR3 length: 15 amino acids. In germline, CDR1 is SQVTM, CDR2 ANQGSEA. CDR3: CSVETSGRALYEQFF.

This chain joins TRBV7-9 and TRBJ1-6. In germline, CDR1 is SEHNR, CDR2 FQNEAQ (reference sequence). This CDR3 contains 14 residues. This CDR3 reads CASRLDRLNSPLHF.

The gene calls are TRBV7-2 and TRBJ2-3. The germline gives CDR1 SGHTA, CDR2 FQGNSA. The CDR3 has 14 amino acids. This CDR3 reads CASSLAGGTDTQYF.

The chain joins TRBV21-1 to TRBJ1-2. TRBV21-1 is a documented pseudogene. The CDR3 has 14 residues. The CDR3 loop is CASSSRGFGYGYTF.

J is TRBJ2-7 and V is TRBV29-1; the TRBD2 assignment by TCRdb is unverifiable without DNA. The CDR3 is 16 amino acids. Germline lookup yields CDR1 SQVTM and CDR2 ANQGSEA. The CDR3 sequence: CSVGRGLAGGFGEQYF.

The CDR3 protein is CSASGDYTDTQYF. The chain links TRBV20-1 to TRBJ2-3. CDR1 is DFQATT and CDR2 is SNEGSKA in the germline V gene (reference sequence). CDR3 length: 13 amino acids.

CDR3: CAWSGGAYEQFF. The chain recombines TRBV30 with TRBJ2-1; the D call from TCRdb, TRBD1, cannot be confirmed without DNA. The CDR3 covers 12 residues. Germline loops: CDR1 GTSNPN, CDR2 SVGIG (reference sequence). The full variable domain, with the rest looked up from reference TRBV30 and TRBJ2-1, is SQTIHQWPATLVQPVGSPLSLECTVEGTSNPNLYWYRQAAGRGLQLLFYSVGIGQISSEVPQNLSASRPQDRQFILSSKKLLLSDSGFYLCAWSGGAYEQFFGPGTRLTVL.

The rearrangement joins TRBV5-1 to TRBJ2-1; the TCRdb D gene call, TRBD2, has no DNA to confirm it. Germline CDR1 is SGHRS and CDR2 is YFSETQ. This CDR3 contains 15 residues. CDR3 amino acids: CASSLEVVALNEQFF.

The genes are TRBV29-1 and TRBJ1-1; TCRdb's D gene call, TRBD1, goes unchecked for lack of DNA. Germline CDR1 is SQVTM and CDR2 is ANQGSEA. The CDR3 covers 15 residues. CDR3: CSVPGQRSMNTEAFF.

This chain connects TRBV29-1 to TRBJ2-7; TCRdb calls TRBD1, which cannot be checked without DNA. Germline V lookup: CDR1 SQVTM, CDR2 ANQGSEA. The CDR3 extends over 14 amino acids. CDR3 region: CSVGVHRPYYEQYF.

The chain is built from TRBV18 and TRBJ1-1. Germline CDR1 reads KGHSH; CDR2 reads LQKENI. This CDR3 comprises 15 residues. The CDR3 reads CASSATIGPDTEAFF.

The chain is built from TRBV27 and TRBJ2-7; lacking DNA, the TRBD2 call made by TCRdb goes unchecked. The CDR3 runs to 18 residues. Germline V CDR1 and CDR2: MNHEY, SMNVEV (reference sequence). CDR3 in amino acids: CASSSAPGTSGRVYEQYF.

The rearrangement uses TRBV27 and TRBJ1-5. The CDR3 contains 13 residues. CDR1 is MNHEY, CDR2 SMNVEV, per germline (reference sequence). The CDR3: CASSSSMGQPQHF.

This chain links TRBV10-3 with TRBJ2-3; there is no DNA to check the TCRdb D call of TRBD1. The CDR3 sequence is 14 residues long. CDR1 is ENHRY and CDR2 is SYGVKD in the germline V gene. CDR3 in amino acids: CAISMTGSTDTQYF.

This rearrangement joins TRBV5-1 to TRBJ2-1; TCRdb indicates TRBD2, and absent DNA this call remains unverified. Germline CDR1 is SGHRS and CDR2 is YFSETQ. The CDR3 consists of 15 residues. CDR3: CASSYSGGSYNEQFF.

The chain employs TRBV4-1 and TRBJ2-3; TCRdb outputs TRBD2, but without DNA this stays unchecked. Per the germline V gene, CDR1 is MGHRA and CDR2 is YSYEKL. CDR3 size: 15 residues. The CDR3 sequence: CASSLLGLGTDTQYF.

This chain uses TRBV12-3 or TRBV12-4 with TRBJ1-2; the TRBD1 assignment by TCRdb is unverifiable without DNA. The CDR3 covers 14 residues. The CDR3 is CASSFFTGGSGYTF.

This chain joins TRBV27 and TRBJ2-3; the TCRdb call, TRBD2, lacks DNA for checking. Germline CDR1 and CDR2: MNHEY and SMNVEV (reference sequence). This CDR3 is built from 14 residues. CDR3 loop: CASSLGRPTDTQYF.

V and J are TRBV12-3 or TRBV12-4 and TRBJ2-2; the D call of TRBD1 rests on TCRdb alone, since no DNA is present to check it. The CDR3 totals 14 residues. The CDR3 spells CASTRGGGTGELFF.

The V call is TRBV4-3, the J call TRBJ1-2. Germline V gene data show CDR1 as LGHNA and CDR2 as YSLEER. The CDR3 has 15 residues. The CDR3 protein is CASSSSMQGRSGYTF.

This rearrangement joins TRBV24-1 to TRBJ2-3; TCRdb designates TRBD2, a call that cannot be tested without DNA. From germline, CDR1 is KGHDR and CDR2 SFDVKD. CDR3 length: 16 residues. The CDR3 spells CATSDSGRTYTDTQYF.

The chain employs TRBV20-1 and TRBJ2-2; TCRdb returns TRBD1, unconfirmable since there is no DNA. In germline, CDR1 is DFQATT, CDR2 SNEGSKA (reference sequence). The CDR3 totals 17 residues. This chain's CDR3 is CSAGADRGVPITGELFF.

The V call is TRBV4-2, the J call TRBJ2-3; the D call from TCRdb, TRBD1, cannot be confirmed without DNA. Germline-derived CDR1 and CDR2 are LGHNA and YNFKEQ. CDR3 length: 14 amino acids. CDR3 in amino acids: CASSPGDWGITQYF.

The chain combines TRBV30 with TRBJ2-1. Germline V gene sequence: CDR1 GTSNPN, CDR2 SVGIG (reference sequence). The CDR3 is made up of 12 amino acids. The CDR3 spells CAWRGDTGEQFF.

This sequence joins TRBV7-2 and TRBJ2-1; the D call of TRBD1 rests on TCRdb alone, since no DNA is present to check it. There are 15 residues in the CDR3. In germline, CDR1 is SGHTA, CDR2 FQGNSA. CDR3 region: CASSYGTGVGNEQFF.

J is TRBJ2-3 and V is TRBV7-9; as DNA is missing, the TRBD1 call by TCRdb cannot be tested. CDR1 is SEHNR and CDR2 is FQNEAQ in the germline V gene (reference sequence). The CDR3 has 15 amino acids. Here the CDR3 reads CASSSQGISTDTQYF.

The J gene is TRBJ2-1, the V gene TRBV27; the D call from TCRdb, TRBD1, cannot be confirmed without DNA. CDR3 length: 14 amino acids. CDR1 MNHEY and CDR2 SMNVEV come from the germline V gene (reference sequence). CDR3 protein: CASSLKAEGNEQFF.